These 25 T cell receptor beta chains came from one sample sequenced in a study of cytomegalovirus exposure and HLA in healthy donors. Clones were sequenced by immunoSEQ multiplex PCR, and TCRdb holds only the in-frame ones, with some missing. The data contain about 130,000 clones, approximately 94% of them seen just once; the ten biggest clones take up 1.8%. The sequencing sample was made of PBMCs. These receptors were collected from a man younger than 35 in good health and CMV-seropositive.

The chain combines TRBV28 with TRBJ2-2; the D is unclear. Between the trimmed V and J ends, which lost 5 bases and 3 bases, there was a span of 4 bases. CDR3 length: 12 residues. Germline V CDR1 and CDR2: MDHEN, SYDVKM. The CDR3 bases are TGTGCCAGCAGTACATACACCGGGGAGCTGTTTTTT. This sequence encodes CASSTYTGELFF.

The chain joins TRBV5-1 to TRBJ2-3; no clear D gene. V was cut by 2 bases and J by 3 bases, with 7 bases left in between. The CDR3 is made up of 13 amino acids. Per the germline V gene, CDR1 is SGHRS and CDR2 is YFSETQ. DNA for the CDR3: TGCGCCAGCAGCTTTCCTAGGACAGATACGCAGTATTTT. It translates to CASSFPRTDTQYF.

This chain's CDR3 is CASSFPGQGFYEQYF. The DNA for the CDR3 is TGTGCCAGCAGTTTCCCGGGACAGGGGTTCTACGAGCAGTACTTC. The chain recombines TRBV25-1 with TRBJ2-7; the match to TRBD1 covers 10 bases. The trim removed 5 bases at V and 3 bases at J, leaving 7 bases unmatched. Germline CDR1 is MGHDK and CDR2 is SYGVNS. The CDR3 spans 15 residues.

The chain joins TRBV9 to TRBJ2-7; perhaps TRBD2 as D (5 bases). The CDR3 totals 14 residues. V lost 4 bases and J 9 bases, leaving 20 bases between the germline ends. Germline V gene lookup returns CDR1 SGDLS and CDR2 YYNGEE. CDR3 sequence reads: CASSPSGEPAGQYF. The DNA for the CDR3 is TGTGCCAGCAGCCCCAGTGGGGAGCCTGCTGGGCAGTACTTC.

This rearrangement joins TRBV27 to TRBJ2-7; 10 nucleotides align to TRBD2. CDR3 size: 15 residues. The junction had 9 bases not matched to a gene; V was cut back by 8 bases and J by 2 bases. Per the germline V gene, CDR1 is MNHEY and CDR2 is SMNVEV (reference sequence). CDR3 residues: CASGSLAGGPYEQYF. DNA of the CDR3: TGTGCCAGCGGATCCTTAGCGGGAGGCCCCTACGAGCAGTACTTC.

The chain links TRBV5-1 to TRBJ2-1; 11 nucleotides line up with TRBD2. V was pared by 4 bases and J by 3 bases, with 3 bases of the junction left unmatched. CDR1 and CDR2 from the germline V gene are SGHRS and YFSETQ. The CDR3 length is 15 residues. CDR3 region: CASSRGLADYNEQFF. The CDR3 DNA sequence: TGCGCCAGCAGCCGGGGACTAGCGGACTACAATGAGCAGTTCTTC.

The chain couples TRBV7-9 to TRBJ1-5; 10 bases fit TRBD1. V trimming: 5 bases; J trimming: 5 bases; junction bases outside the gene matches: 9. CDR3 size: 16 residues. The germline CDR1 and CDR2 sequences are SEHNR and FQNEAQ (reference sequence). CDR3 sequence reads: CASSPGQGGSDQPQHF. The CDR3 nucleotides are TGTGCCAGCAGCCCTGGACAGGGGGGATCGGATCAGCCCCAGCATTTT.

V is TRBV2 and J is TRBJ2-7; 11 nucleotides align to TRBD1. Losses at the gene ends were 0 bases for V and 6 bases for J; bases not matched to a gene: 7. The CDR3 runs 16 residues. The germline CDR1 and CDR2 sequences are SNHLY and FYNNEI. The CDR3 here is CASSEAGWTGGGEQYF. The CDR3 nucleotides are TGTGCCAGCAGTGAAGCGGGGTGGACAGGGGGCGGCGAGCAGTACTTC.

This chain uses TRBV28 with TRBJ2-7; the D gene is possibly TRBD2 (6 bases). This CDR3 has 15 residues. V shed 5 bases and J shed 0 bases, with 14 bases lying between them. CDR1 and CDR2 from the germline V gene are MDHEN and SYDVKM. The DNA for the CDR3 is TGTGCCAGCAGTGAGCTCCGGGAGCCCTCCTACGAGCAGTACTTC. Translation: CASSELREPSYEQYF.

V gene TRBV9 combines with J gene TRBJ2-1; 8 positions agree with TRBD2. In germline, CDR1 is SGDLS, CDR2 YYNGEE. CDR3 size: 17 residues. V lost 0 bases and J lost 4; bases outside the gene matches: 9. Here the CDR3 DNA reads TGTGCCAGCAGCGTAGCGGAAGGACTAGCTGGTTACAATGAGCAGTTCTTC. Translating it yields CASSVAEGLAGYNEQFF.

The CDR3 DNA sequence: TGTGCCACCACCTCCGGGACAGCGCCGTCCTACGAGCAGTACTTC. Its protein is CATTSGTAPSYEQYF. V is TRBV15 and J is TRBJ2-7; TRBD1 agrees at 7 bases. CDR1 is LNHNV, CDR2 YYDKDF, per germline (reference sequence). CDR3 size: 15 residues. After removal of 7 bases from V and 1 base from J, the junction contained 10 bases not matched to a gene. The full variable domain, its missing parts supplied by reference TRBV15 and TRBJ2-7, is DAMVIQNPRYQVTQFGKPVTLSCSQTLNHNVMYWYQQKSSQAPKLLFHYYDKDFNNEADTPDNFQSRRPNTSFCFLDIRSPGLGDTAMYLCATTSGTAPSYEQYFGPGTRLTVT.

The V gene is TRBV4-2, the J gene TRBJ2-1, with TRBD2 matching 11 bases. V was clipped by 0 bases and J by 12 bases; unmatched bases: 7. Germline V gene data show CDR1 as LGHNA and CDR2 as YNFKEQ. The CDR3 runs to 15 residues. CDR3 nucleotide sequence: TGTGCCAGCAGCCAAGAGTCTAGCGGGAGGATCGGGCAGTTCTTC. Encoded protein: CASSQESSGRIGQFF.

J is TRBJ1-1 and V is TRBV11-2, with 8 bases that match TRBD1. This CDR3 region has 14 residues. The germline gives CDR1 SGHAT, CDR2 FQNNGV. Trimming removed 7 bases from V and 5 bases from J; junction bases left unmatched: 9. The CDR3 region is CASISTGGRTEAFF. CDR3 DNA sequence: TGTGCCAGCATATCAACAGGGGGTAGGACTGAAGCTTTCTTT. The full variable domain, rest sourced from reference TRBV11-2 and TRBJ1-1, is EAGVAQSPRYKIIEKRQSVAFWCNPISGHATLYWYQQILGQGPKLLIQFQNNGVVDDSQLPKDRFSAERLKGVDSTLKIQPAKLEDSAVYLCASISTGGRTEAFFGQGTRLTVV.

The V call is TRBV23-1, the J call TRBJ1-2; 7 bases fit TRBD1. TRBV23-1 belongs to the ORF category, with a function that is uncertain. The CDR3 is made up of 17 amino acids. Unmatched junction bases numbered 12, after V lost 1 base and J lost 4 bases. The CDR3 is CASSQLRGTAILYGYTF. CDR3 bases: TGCGCCAGCAGTCAATTGAGGGGGACAGCTATTCTCTATGGCTACACCTTC.

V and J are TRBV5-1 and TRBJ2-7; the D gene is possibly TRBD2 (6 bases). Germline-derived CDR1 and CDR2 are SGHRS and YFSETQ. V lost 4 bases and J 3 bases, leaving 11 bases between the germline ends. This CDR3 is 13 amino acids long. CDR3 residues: CASSPTTSYEQYF. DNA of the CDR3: TGCGCCAGCAGCCCCACGACTAGCTACGAGCAGTACTTC.

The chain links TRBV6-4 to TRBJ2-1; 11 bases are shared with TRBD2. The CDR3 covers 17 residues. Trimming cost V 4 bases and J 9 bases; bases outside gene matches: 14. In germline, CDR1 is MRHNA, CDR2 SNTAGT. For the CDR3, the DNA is TGTGCCAGCAGTGTAACGACTAGCGGGGTCTCTTTGGGTGAGCAGTTCTTC. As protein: CASSVTTSGVSLGEQFF.

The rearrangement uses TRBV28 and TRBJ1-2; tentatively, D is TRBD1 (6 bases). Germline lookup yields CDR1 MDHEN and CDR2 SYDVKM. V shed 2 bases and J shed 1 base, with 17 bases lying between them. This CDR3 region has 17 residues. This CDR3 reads CASSLVLERTVNYGYTF. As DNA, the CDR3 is TGTGCCAGCAGTTTAGTACTCGAAAGGACAGTTAACTATGGCTACACCTTC.

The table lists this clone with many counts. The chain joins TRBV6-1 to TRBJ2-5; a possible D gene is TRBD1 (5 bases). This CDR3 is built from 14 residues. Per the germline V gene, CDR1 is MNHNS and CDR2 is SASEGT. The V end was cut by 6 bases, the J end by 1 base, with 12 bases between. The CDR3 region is CASSLSRAQETQYF. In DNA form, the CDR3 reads TGTGCCAGCAGCTTGAGCAGGGCCCAAGAGACCCAGTACTTC.

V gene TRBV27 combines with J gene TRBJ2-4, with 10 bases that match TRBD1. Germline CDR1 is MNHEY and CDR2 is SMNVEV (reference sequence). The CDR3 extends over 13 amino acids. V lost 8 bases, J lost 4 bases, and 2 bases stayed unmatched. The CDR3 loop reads CASRGQGKNIQYF. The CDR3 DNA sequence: TGTGCCAGCCGGGGACAGGGGAAAAACATTCAGTACTTC.

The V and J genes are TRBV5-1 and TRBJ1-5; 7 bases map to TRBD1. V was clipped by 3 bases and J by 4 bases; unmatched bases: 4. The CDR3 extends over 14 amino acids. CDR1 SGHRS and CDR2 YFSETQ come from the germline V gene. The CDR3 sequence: CASSSGQLNQPQHF. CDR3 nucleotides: TGCGCCAGCAGCTCGGGACAGCTAAATCAGCCCCAGCATTTT. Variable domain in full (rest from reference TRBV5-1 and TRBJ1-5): KAGVTQTPRYLIKTRGQQVTLSCSPISGHRSVSWYQQTPGQGLQFLFEYFSETQRNKGNFPGRFSGRQFSNSRSEMNVSTLELGDSALYLCASSSGQLNQPQHFGDGTRLSIL.

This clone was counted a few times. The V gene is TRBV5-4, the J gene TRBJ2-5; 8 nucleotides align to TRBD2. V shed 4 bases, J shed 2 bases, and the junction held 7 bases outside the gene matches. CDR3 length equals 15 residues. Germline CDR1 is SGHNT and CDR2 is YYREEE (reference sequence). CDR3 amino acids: CASSLNPSGQETQYF. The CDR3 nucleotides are TGTGCCAGCAGCCTTAACCCTAGCGGGCAAGAGACCCAGTACTTC.

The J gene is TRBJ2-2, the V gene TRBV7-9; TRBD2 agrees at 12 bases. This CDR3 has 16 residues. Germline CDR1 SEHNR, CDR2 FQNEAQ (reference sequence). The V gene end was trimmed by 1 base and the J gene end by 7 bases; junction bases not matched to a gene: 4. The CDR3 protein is CASSLELAGGDGELFF. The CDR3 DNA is TGTGCCAGCAGCTTAGAACTAGCGGGAGGCGACGGGGAGCTGTTTTTT.

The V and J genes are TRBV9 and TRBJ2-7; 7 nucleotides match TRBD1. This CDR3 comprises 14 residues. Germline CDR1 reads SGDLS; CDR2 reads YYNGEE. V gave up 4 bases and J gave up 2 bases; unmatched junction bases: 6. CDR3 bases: TGTGCCAGCAGCCCAGGGGGACAGCCCTACGAGCAGTACTTC. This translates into CASSPGGQPYEQYF.

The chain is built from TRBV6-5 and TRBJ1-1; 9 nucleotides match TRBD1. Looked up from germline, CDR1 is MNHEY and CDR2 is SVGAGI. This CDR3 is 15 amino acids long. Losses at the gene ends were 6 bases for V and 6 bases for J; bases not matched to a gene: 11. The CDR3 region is CASRSDLRQGAEAFF. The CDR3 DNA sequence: TGTGCCAGCAGAAGTGACCTGAGACAGGGGGCTGAAGCTTTCTTT.

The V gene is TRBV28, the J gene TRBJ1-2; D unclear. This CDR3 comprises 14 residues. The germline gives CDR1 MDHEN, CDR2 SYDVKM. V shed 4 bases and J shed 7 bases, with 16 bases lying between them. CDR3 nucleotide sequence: TGTGCCAGCAGTTCCCCAAAGCCCCTTGTTGGCTACACCTTC. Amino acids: CASSSPKPLVGYTF.